This is a list of T cell receptor beta chains from one sample in a study of beta chain features in type 1 diabetes. The repertoire was sequenced with immunoSEQ multiplex PCR; TCRdb's copy has only in-frame clones and lacks some. This sample has some 660,000 clones, with around an eighth found just once. Sequencing was carried out using naive CD4+ T cells from blood. The receptors originated from a man aged 18 to 29 with type 1 diabetes. CDR3s include the opening cysteine and the closing phenylalanine or tryptophan. A D gene is named only where the DNA matches it firmly. Rows may omit the clone size; those that give it use once, few, many or a size class.

abundance	j_gene	d_gene	v_gene	CDR3aa	CDR3nt
few	TRBJ2-5	.	TRBV7-2	CASSPFSVETQYF	TGTGCCAGCAGCCCGTTTAGTGTGGAGACCCAGTACTTC
.	TRBJ2-3	TRBD2	TRBV29-1	CSVEEGGQGGDTQYF	TGCAGCGTTGAAGAAGGAGGGCAGGGAGGGGATACGCAGTATTTT
.	TRBJ2-7	.	TRBV6-6	CASSYLEGWSYEQYF	TGTGCCAGCAGTTATCTTGAGGGCTGGAGCTACGAGCAGTACTTC
few	TRBJ1-6	.	TRBV4-3	CASSQEGWKSSYNSPLHF	TGCGCCAGCAGCCAAGAAGGGTGGAAGAGCTCCTATAATTCACCCCTCCACTTT
.	TRBJ2-1	TRBD2	TRBV30	CAWRRASGSLGYNEQFF	TGTGCCTGGAGGAGGGCTAGCGGGAGCCTTGGCTACAATGAGCAGTTCTTC
few	TRBJ1-3	.	TRBV10-3	CAIRSLLQGSSGNTIYF	TGTGCCATCCGGTCACTTCTGCAGGGTTCCTCTGGAAACACCATATATTTT
.	TRBJ1-3	.	TRBV30	CAWSMWSSGNTIYF	TGTGCCTGGAGTATGTGGAGCTCTGGAAACACCATATATTTT
few	TRBJ1-6	TRBD1	TRBV4-1	CASSQGLGTGYSPLHF	TGCGCCAGCAGCCAAGGGCTGGGGACAGGCTATTCACCCCTCCACTTT
.	TRBJ2-7	TRBD2	TRBV4-1	CASSHLTSGRPYEQYF	TGCGCCAGCAGCCACTTGACTAGCGGGAGACCCTACGAGCAGTACTTC
.	TRBJ2-7	.	TRBV4-3	CASSQDVRYEQYF	TGCGCCAGCAGCCAAGATGTTAGATACGAGCAGTACTTC
.	TRBJ2-5	.	TRBV4-2	CASSQDRPGRETQYF	TGTGCCAGCAGCCAAGATCGACCGGGGCGAGAGACCCAGTACTTC
.	TRBJ1-6	.	TRBV9	CASSALSGSYNSPLHF	TGTGCCAGCAGCGCCCTTTCCGGGTCCTATAATTCACCCCTCCACTTT
few	TRBJ1-2	.	TRBV20-1	CSAGDLGYTF	TGCAGTGCTGGTGATCTTGGCTACACCTTC
.	TRBJ2-1	TRBD2	TRBV19	CASSSSSGRGSDNEQFF	TGTGCCAGTAGTTCCTCTAGCGGGAGGGGTTCTGACAATGAGCAGTTCTTC
few	TRBJ2-3	.	TRBV13	CASSPRDTQYF	TGTGCCAGCAGCCCCAGGGATACGCAGTATTTT
.	TRBJ2-2	.	TRBV5-6	CASRIDSYTGELFF	TGTGCCAGCAGGATAGACAGCTACACCGGGGAGCTGTTTTTT
few	TRBJ2-6	TRBD1	TRBV7-9	CASRLRTGRTGANVLTF	TGTGCCAGCAGGCTTCGGACAGGGAGAACTGGGGCCAACGTCCTGACTTTC
.	TRBJ2-3	TRBD1	TRBV7-2	CASNLGQGPTDTQYF	TGTGCCAGCAACTTGGGACAGGGGCCGACAGATACGCAGTATTTT
few	TRBJ2-3	.	TRBV7-3	CASSTADTQYF	TGTGCCAGCAGCACCGCAGATACGCAGTATTTT
.	TRBJ2-2	TRBD2	TRBV7-6	CASSSSGGILTGELFF	TGTGCCAGCAGCTCGAGCGGGGGAATACTAACCGGGGAGCTGTTTTTT
few	TRBJ2-2	.	TRBV30	CAWSPLGAGELFF	TGTGCCTGGAGCCCTTTGGGGGCCGGGGAGCTGTTTTTT
few	TRBJ2-7	.	TRBV4-2	CASSLGSETYEQYF	TGTGCCAGCAGCCTAGGATCAGAAACCTACGAGCAGTACTTC
.	TRBJ2-1	.	TRBV7-2	CASSLGLGAGYNEQFF	TGTGCCAGCAGCTTAGGATTGGGCGCAGGATACAATGAGCAGTTCTTC
few	TRBJ2-1	.	TRBV7-9	CASNLMVSYNEQFF	TGTGCCAGCAACTTAATGGTATCCTACAATGAGCAGTTCTTC
few	TRBJ1-3	.	TRBV9	CASSTQSGFGNTIYF	TGTGCCAGCAGCACTCAGTCGGGGTTTGGAAACACCATATATTTT
.	TRBJ2-2	.	TRBV7-2	CASSSGTVGGELFF	TGTGCCAGCAGCTCCGGGACGGTGGGCGGGGAGCTGTTTTTT
few	TRBJ2-1	TRBD2	TRBV11-1	CASSFLAGGYNEQFF	TGTGCCAGCAGTTTCCTAGCGGGAGGGTACAATGAGCAGTTCTTC
few	TRBJ2-2	.	TRBV5-1	CASSLERGGELFF	TGCGCCAGCAGCTTGGAACGGGGCGGGGAGCTGTTTTTT
few	TRBJ2-3	.	TRBV7-9	CASSPNSGGTDTQYF	TGTGCCAGCAGCCCGAACTCCGGGGGCACAGATACGCAGTATTTT
.	TRBJ2-2	.	TRBV11-1	CASSIDSTGELFF	TGTGCCAGCAGCATAGACAGCACCGGGGAGCTGTTTTTT
few	TRBJ2-2	.	TRBV28	CAGTQGNTGELFF	TGTGCCGGGACACAGGGGAACACCGGGGAGCTGTTTTTT
.	TRBJ2-7	.	TRBV2	CASSEGGTDHF	TGTGCCAGCAGTGAAGGTGGCACAGACCACTTC